A selection of T cell receptor beta chains follows, all from one sample in a study of OX40 agonist ivuxolimab in advanced cancers. The assay was immunoSEQ multiplex PCR, and TCRdb's table has in-frame clones only and misses some. The profile shows tens of thousands of clones, more than 85% of them singletons. Specimen: CD4+ or CD8+ T cells sorted from blood, collected in a trial of the OX40 agonist ivuxolimab. Every receptor here comes from an adult with an advanced solid tumor such as melanoma, head and neck, liver or kidney cancer. Both conserved end residues are part of each CDR3. The order of the fields is J gene, D gene, V gene, clone size, CDR3 protein, CDR3 DNA. A D gene is named only where the DNA matches it firmly. Clone size appears in some rows only: once, few, many, or a class for an expanded clone.

TRBJ2-5 | TRBD2 | TRBV10-2 | . | CASKVGTSGGETQYF | TGCGCCAGTAAAGTCGGGACTAGCGGGGGAGAGACCCAGTACTTC
TRBJ2-1 | TRBD2 | TRBV11-2 | . | CAAGASGVPSYNEQFF | TGTGCCGCTGGGGCTAGCGGGGTTCCCTCCTACAATGAGCAGTTCTTC
TRBJ2-2 | . | TRBV9 | once | CASSVGGGGGAGELFF | TGTGCCAGCAGCGTCGGAGGGGGCGGGGGCGCCGGGGAGCTGTTTTTT
TRBJ2-1 | . | TRBV21-1 | . | CASSKAGQADYNEQFF | TGTGCCAGCAGCAAAGCAGGACAGGCGGATTACAATGAGCAGTTCTTC
TRBJ2-5 | . | TRBV27 | . | CASSSRVGGQETQYF | TGTGCCAGCAGTTCTCGGGTCGGGGGCCAAGAGACCCAGTACTTC
TRBJ2-2 | TRBD1 | TRBV7-9 | few | CASSMPRDRGRTGELFF | TGTGCCAGCAGCATGCCCCGGGACAGGGGGCGGACCGGGGAGCTGTTTTTT
TRBJ2-7 | . | TRBV5-6 | once | CASTSVGSSYEQYF | TGTGCCAGCACCAGCGTAGGGAGCTCCTACGAGCAGTACTTC
TRBJ2-7 | . | TRBV12-1 | . | CASSPSGPGGDEQYF | TGTGCCAGCAGCCCCTCAGGGCCAGGGGGCGACGAGCAGTACTTC
TRBJ2-7 | TRBD1 | TRBV10-3 | . | CAISARQGVKAYEQYF | TGTGCCATCAGTGCGCGACAGGGAGTTAAGGCCTACGAGCAGTACTTC
TRBJ1-3 | . | TRBV7-6 | . | CASRDSPSGNTIYF | TGTGCCAGCAGGGATTCCCCCTCTGGAAACACCATATATTTT
TRBJ2-7 | . | TRBV19 | . | CASSIFHGSTYEQYF | TGTGCCAGTAGTATATTTCACGGATCCACCTACGAGCAGTACTTC
TRBJ2-7 | . | TRBV11-2 | . | CASSLALTGEQYF | TGTGCCAGCAGCTTAGCCCTAACGGGGGAGCAGTACTTC
TRBJ2-7 | . | TRBV27 | . | CASSLGRWGSYEQYF | TGTGCCAGCAGCCTGGGGCGCTGGGGCTCCTACGAGCAGTACTTC
TRBJ2-3 | . | TRBV4-1 | . | CASSQEGGGTTDTQYF | TGCGCCAGCAGCCAAGAAGGAGGGGGCACCACAGATACGCAGTATTTT
TRBJ1-3 | . | TRBV5-6 | . | CASSRVANTIYF | TGTGCCAGCAGCCGCGTGGCAAACACCATATATTTT
TRBJ2-1 | TRBD2 | TRBV14 | . | CASSQPGAGAYNEQFF | TGTGCCAGCAGCCAACCTGGAGCGGGGGCCTACAATGAGCAGTTCTTC
TRBJ2-6 | . | TRBV4-2 | . | CASSQEGQATLSGANVLTF | TGTGCCAGCAGCCAAGAGGGGCAGGCGACACTCTCTGGGGCCAACGTCCTGACTTTC
TRBJ2-7 | TRBD2 | TRBV4-3 | . | CASSQDTSGGYEQYF | TGCGCCAGCAGCCAAGATACTAGCGGGGGCTACGAGCAGTACTTC
TRBJ2-7 | . | TRBV11-1 | . | CASSPLDGGATYEQYF | TGTGCCAGCAGCCCCTTAGATGGGGGGGCCACCTACGAGCAGTACTTC
TRBJ1-6 | . | TRBV19 | once | CASSIDGTGRLNSPLHF | TGTGCCAGTAGTATAGATGGGACCGGGAGGCTGAATTCACCCCTCCACTTT
TRBJ2-7 | . | TRBV13 | . | CASSPGPGLSEQYF | TGTGCCAGCAGCCCTGGGCCAGGGCTATCAGAGCAGTACTTC
TRBJ2-7 | . | TRBV5-8 | once | CASSLRNFF | TGTGCCAGCAGTTTAAGGAATTTCTTC
TRBJ1-6 | TRBD1 | TRBV5-1 | . | CASSLDPGQGPYNSPLHF | TGCGCCAGCAGCCTCGATCCGGGACAGGGTCCTTATAATTCACCCCTCCACTTT
TRBJ2-5 | . | TRBV9 | . | CASSSSGAQETQYF | TGTGCCAGCAGCAGCTCAGGGGCCCAAGAGACCCAGTACTTC
TRBJ1-1 | . | TRBV25-1 | few | CASGGGGTTEAFF | TGTGCCAGCGGAGGAGGGGGGACCACTGAAGCTTTCTTT
TRBJ2-3 | . | TRBV11-2 | once | CASSFLPHTDTQYF | TGTGCCAGCAGCTTTCTCCCCCACACAGATACGCAGTATTTT
TRBJ1-5 | . | TRBV10-3 | . | CASSSNQPQHF | TGTGCCAGCAGCAGCAATCAGCCCCAGCATTTT
TRBJ2-2 | . | TRBV7-9 | . | CASSWGTGELFF | TGTGCCAGCAGCTGGGGAACCGGGGAGCTGTTTTTT
TRBJ2-5 | TRBD2 | TRBV11-1 | once | CASSTGLAEETQYF | TGTGCCAGCAGCACCGGACTAGCGGAAGAGACCCAGTACTTC
TRBJ2-1 | . | TRBV7-7 | . | CASSLDRAEGNEQFF | TGTGCTAGCAGCTTAGACAGGGCGGAGGGCAATGAGCAGTTCTTC
TRBJ2-7 | . | TRBV4-3 | . | CASSQTLDSSYEQYF | TGCGCCAGCAGCCAAACGTTGGACAGCTCCTACGAGCAGTACTTC
TRBJ1-2 | . | TRBV7-9 | . | CASSPPGFVYGYTF | TGTGCCAGCAGCCCCCCGGGGTTTGTCTATGGCTACACCTTC
TRBJ1-5 | TRBD1 | TRBV7-8 | once | CASSRTGGGNQPQHF | TGTGCCAGCAGCAGGACAGGGGGCGGCAATCAGCCCCAGCATTTT
TRBJ2-3 | TRBD2 | TRBV10-3 | . | CAISEPSGTDTQYF | TGTGCCATCAGTGAGCCTAGCGGGACAGATACGCAGTATTTT
TRBJ1-6 | . | TRBV9 | once | CASSASGSSYNSPLHF | TGTGCCAGCAGCGCTTCAGGGAGCTCCTATAATTCACCCCTCCACTTT
TRBJ1-3 | . | TRBV4-1 | . | CASSGNTIYF | TGCGCCAGCTCTGGAAACACCATATATTTT
TRBJ1-6 | . | TRBV19 | . | CASTPRKGEFGSPLHF | TGTGCCAGTACCCCCCGAAAGGGCGAGTTCGGTTCACCCCTCCACTTT
TRBJ2-3 | TRBD1 | TRBV9 | . | CASTEGQGITDTQYF | TGTGCCAGCACGGAGGGACAGGGCATCACAGATACGCAGTATTTT
TRBJ1-1 | . | TRBV5-1 | once | CASSLEGDNTEAFF | TGCGCCAGCAGCTTGGAGGGGGATAACACTGAAGCTTTCTTT
TRBJ2-3 | TRBD2 | TRBV13 | . | CASSLGLATDTQYF | TGTGCCAGCAGCTTAGGACTAGCGACAGATACGCAGTATTTT
TRBJ2-1 | TRBD2 | TRBV27 | . | CASSLSRGWRGGLSYNEQFF | TGTGCCAGCAGTTTATCAAGGGGATGGCGGGGGGGCCTTTCATACAATGAGCAGTTCTTC
TRBJ1-2 | . | TRBV6-5 | . | CASSYSRRGGYTF | TGTGCCAGCAGTTACTCGCGAAGGGGTGGCTACACCTTC
TRBJ2-7 | TRBD2 | TRBV7-6 | . | CASSLEVAGTTYEQYF | TGTGCCAGCAGCTTAGAGGTAGCGGGGACGACCTACGAGCAGTACTTC
TRBJ2-3 | TRBD1 | TRBV11-1 | . | CASSLARTGRSTDTQYF | TGTGCCAGCAGCTTAGCCCGGACAGGGAGGAGCACAGATACGCAGTATTTT
TRBJ2-5 | . | TRBV2 | . | CASRAMGLETQYF | TGTGCCAGCAGGGCAATGGGGCTGGAGACCCAGTACTTC
TRBJ2-5 | . | TRBV10-2 | . | CASRAPETQYF | TGCGCCAGCCGGGCACCAGAGACCCAGTACTTC
TRBJ2-7 | TRBD2 | TRBV19 | . | CASSITSGEIYEQYF | TGTGCCAGTAGTATCACTAGCGGGGAGATCTACGAGCAGTACTTC
TRBJ1-1 | . | TRBV27 | once | CASSTGHMNTEAFF | TGTGCCAGCAGCACGGGACATATGAACACTGAAGCTTTCTTT
TRBJ2-7 | . | TRBV7-9 | . | CASSSDSFEQYF | TGTGCCAGCAGCTCGGACAGCTTCGAGCAGTACTTC
TRBJ2-7 | TRBD1 | TRBV5-1 | . | CASTGTASYEQYF | TGCGCCAGCACCGGGACAGCTTCCTACGAGCAGTACTTC
TRBJ1-2 | TRBD1 | TRBV27 | . | CASSSHTFLSDREWGYGYTF | TGTGCCAGCAGTTCCCACACATTTCTATCGGACAGGGAATGGGGCTATGGCTACACCTTC